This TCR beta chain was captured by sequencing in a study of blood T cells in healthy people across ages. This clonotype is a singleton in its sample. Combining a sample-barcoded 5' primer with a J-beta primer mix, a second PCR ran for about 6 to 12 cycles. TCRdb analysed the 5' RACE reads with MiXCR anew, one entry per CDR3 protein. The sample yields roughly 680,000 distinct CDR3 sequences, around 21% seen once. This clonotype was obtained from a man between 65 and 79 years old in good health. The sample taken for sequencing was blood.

The CDR3 coding sequence is TGTGCCAGCAGCTCGAACCGGCGGGGGAGGGCGAACACTGAAGCTTTCTTT. Its translation: CASSSNRRGRANTEAFF. The chain recombines TRBV7-2 with TRBJ1-1, with TRBD1 as a possible D gene (5 bases). Per germline, CDR1 SGHTA and CDR2 FQGNSA. V was pared by 4 bases and J by 1 base, with 19 bases between. The CDR3 covers 17 residues.